The clone carrying this T cell receptor (beta chain) was detected many times. Its antigen is undetermined. The data were obtained in a study of identical twins. Study-wide findings and caveats: In cord blood, abundant beta clonotypes had fewer insertions; memory showed no trend. Recombination models fit unrelated individuals' TCR alpha sharing but underestimated twins'. Zero-insertion analyses were open to partial confounding by invariant MAIT and iNKT cells.

All of the donors were Caucasians in good health. TCRdb itself ran the 5' RACE reads through MiXCR, one entry per CDR3 protein. The table shows 400,000 to 500,000 distinct CDR3 sequences, with about a fifth occurring only once. The clonotype comes from a man aged 50 to 60 in good health. Sequenced sample: naive T cells sorted from blood.

CDR3 bases: TGCAGCGTTGAAGATCGGTTAGGACGGCCTGAAGCTTTCTTT. Amino acid sequence: CSVEDRLGRPEAFF. The chain recombines TRBV29-1 with TRBJ1-1, with D hard to call. V shed 0 bases and J shed 6 bases, with 14 bases lying between them. CDR1 and CDR2 (germline): SQVTM, ANQGSEA. The CDR3 is 14 amino acids.